These 32 T cell receptor beta chains originate from one sample sequenced in a study of T cells after yellow fever vaccination. TCRdb reprocessed the 5' RACE reads with MiXCR, giving one entry per CDR3 protein. Of hundreds of thousands of distinct CDR3 sequences listed, about 12% were seen once; the top ten hold 15%. The specimen was PBMCs, collected on the day of the yellow fever booster vaccination. The receptors derive from a man between 25 and 39 years old who received the YFV17D yellow fever vaccine.

This rearrangement joins TRBV10-3 to TRBJ2-7, with D maybe TRBD1 (5 bases). This CDR3 spans 13 amino acids. V dropped 10 bases and J dropped 0 bases, with 13 bases sitting between them. Germline V gene data show CDR1 as ENHRY and CDR2 as SYGVKD. CDR3 sequence (DNA): TGTGCCACCGAAAATGGGGCCTCCTACGAGCAGTACTTC. It translates to CATENGASYEQYF.

This clonotype has just a few counts. The chain couples TRBV28 to TRBJ2-2; TRBD1 might be the D (5 bases). V was clipped by 3 bases and J by 6 bases, with 14 bases between them. The germline gives CDR1 MDHEN, CDR2 SYDVKM. This CDR3 contains 15 residues. CDR3 nucleotides: TGTGCCAGCAGTTTTCGACAGTATCCCTCCGGGGAGCTGTTTTTT. Translating gives CASSFRQYPSGELFF.

A few counts support this clonotype. At one of its ends the junction is not consistent with the germline gene, which may arise from a read error. The chain carries TRBV7-7 and TRBJ2-7; D remains ambiguous. Germline CDR1 is SSHAT and CDR2 is FNYEAQ (reference sequence). The CDR3 consists of 14 residues. The CDR3: CASSLSLGSYEQYF. CDR3 bases: TGTGCTAGCAGCTTATCCCTTGGCTCCTACGAGCAGTACTTC.

This clonotype was detected a few times. This chain uses TRBV5-1 with TRBJ2-7, with D possibly called TRBD1 or TRBD2 (6 bases each). Looked up from germline, CDR1 is SGHRS and CDR2 is YFSETQ. The CDR3 extends over 15 amino acids. V was cut by 4 bases and J by 1 base, with 15 bases left in between. The chain's CDR3 is CASSIGGSGSYEQYF. CDR3 in DNA: TGCGCCAGCAGCATAGGGGGGTCGGGGTCCTACGAGCAGTACTTC.

This clonotype was found a few times. The chain employs TRBV6-5 and TRBJ1-2; no clear D gene. CDR1 is MNHEY and CDR2 is SVGAGI in the germline V gene. Trimming shortened V by 3 bases and J by 4 bases, and 9 bases separated the two germline ends. The length of the CDR3 is 13 residues. CDR3 residues: CASSYRMGYGYTF. CDR3 coding DNA: TGTGCCAGCAGTTATAGGATGGGCTATGGCTACACCTTC.

The gene calls are TRBV12-3 or TRBV12-4 and TRBJ2-3, with TRBD2 as a possible D gene (6 bases). CDR3 length equals 14 residues. The germline V and J ends were trimmed by 5 bases and 6 bases, with 15 bases remaining between them. As DNA, the CDR3 is TGTGCCAGCAGTCTTTCGAAGGGGACTGATACGCAGTATTTT. It yields the protein CASSLSKGTDTQYF.

This clonotype was seen a handful of times. This CDR3 is CASSPVVAGLDTQYF. DNA for the CDR3: TGTGCCAGTAGTCCCGTGGTTGCGGGGCTAGATACGCAGTATTTT. V and J are TRBV19 and TRBJ2-3; maybe TRBD2 (6 bases). Germline CDR1 and CDR2: LNHDA and SQIVND (reference sequence). Between the trimmed V and J ends, which lost 5 bases and 5 bases, there was a span of 17 bases. The CDR3 length is 15 residues.

The chain recombines TRBV30 with TRBJ1-1, with 8 bases lining up with TRBD1. Germline V gene sequence: CDR1 GTSNPN, CDR2 SVGIG (reference sequence). J was trimmed by 3 bases and V by 3 bases; bases with no gene match: 9. The CDR3 sequence is 15 residues long. In DNA, the CDR3 is TGTGCCTGGAGGAGAGACAGGGGTTTTTACACTGAAGCTTTCTTT. Translating gives CAWRRDRGFYTEAFF.

This chain uses TRBV12-3 or TRBV12-4 with TRBJ2-2; TRBD2 matches at 10 bases. V was clipped by 11 bases and J by 5 bases; unmatched bases: 20. This CDR3 region has 18 residues. CDR3 nucleotide sequence: TGTGCCTTCTGTTTCCAAAGCGGGGGGGCTGCGATTACCGGGGAGCTGTTTTTT. Amino acid sequence: CAFCFQSGGAAITGELFF.

This clonotype showed up just a few times. CDR3 region: CASSLGVLLHF. For the CDR3, the DNA is TGTGCCAGCAGCTTAGGAGTACTCCTCCACTTT. J is TRBJ1-6 and V is TRBV7-2, with D unresolved. Trimming pared 1 base from V and 15 bases from J, leaving 7 bases between. Per germline, CDR1 SGHTA and CDR2 FQGNSA. The CDR3 sequence is 11 residues long.

This clonotype was observed a few times. The chain has TRBV10-3 and TRBJ2-1, with 7 bases matching TRBD2. This CDR3 comprises 15 residues. CDR1 and CDR2 from the germline V gene are ENHRY and SYGVKD. J was trimmed by 2 bases and V by 4 bases; bases with no gene match: 5. The CDR3 DNA reads TGTGCCATCAGTGGGCTAGCGGTTACCTACAATGAGCAGTTCTTC. Translated, it gives CAISGLAVTYNEQFF.

CDR3: CASSQALGQETQYF. CDR3 DNA: TGTGCCAGCAGCCAGGCGCTGGGCCAAGAGACCCAGTACTTC. V gene TRBV7-2 combines with J gene TRBJ2-5; D is unclear. The CDR3 runs to 14 residues. Trimming took off 5 bases at V and 1 base at J, with 11 bases between the two ends. Germline-derived CDR1 and CDR2 are SGHTA and FQGNSA.

V usage is TRBV28 and J usage is TRBJ2-2; D may be TRBD2 (5 bases). V lost 5 bases to trimming and J lost 1 base, with 14 bases between them. Germline assignment: CDR1 MDHEN and CDR2 SYDVKM. This CDR3 contains 16 residues. The CDR3 DNA reads as TGTGCCAGCAGTGAAATGGGGAGACTGAACACCGGGGAGCTGTTTTTT. Residues: CASSEMGRLNTGELFF.

This clonotype showed up just a few times. The genes are TRBV27 and TRBJ2-2, with 9 positions matching TRBD2. Trimming removed 3 bases from V and 7 bases from J; junction bases left unmatched: 12. CDR1 is MNHEY and CDR2 is SMNVEV in the germline V gene (reference sequence). The CDR3 has 17 residues. The CDR3 spells CASSLSPPGLAIGELFF. The CDR3 nucleotides are TGTGCCAGCAGTTTGTCACCACCGGGACTAGCTATCGGGGAGCTGTTTTTT.

The chain recombines TRBV6-2 or TRBV6-3 with TRBJ1-1; D perhaps matches TRBD1 (5 bases). V shed 7 bases and J shed 2 bases, with 11 bases lying between them. From germline, CDR1 is MNHEY and CDR2 SVGEGT. The CDR3 loop spans 13 amino acids. This CDR3 is CASTRTGNTEAFF. CDR3 coding DNA: TGTGCCAGCACCAGAACAGGCAACACTGAAGCTTTCTTT.

This clonotype was picked up a small number of times. The J gene is TRBJ2-3, the V gene TRBV29-1; 7 nucleotides align to TRBD1. With 3 bases clipped from V and 4 bases from J, the junction kept 13 bases outside the gene matches. Germline V gives CDR1 SQVTM, CDR2 ANQGSEA. The length of the CDR3 is 16 residues. The CDR3 coding sequence is TGCAGCGTTGAGGGGAACACAGGACAGGATTCAGATACGCAGTATTTT. This gives the protein CSVEGNTGQDSDTQYF.

This clonotype was detected a few times. The rearrangement joins TRBV10-3 to TRBJ2-3, with a tentative D call TRBD1 (6 bases). This CDR3 spans 16 amino acids. From germline, CDR1 is ENHRY and CDR2 SYGVKD. V was shortened by 2 bases and J by 2 bases, with 14 bases between the two germline ends. DNA of the CDR3: TGTGCCATCAGTGAGGGGGGCTCACACAACACAGATACGCAGTATTTT. This sequence encodes CAISEGGSHNTDTQYF.

The chain combines TRBV12-3 or TRBV12-4 with TRBJ2-7; the D call may be TRBD1 or TRBD2 (6 bases each). The CDR3 runs to 16 residues. Trimming took 3 bases from V and 2 from J, leaving 17 bases between them. The CDR3 sequence is CASSFGGGQGTYEQYF. CDR3 DNA: TGTGCCAGCAGTTTCGGGGGCGGTCAGGGAACCTACGAGCAGTACTTC.

This clonotype appeared a few times. The CDR3 DNA is TGTGCCAGCAGCTTTCCCACGGCTCTAGCGGAAGCGCCCTACGAGCAGTACTTC. Translation: CASSFPTALAEAPYEQYF. V usage is TRBV11-1 and J usage is TRBJ2-7, with TRBD2 matching over 7 bases. The V segment lost 3 bases and the J segment 2 bases; nucleotides outside the gene matches: 16. CDR3 length: 18 amino acids. Germline CDR1 and CDR2: SGHAT and FQDESV (reference sequence).

This clonotype was seen more than once but under ten times. This chain links TRBV20-1 with TRBJ2-1; TRBD2 matches at 11 bases. This CDR3 comprises 15 residues. Per germline, CDR1 DFQATT and CDR2 SNEGSKA (reference sequence). Trimming removed 1 base from V and 8 bases from J; junction bases left unmatched: 7. The CDR3 here is CSARATSGRVYEQFF. DNA of the CDR3: TGCAGTGCTAGAGCCACTAGCGGGAGAGTGTATGAGCAGTTCTTC.

The chain combines TRBV5-1 with TRBJ2-2; 14 bases map to TRBD2. CDR1 is SGHRS and CDR2 is YFSETQ in the germline V gene. The CDR3 sequence is 16 residues long. The J segment lost 7 bases and the V segment lost 7 bases, leaving 9 bases of the junction unmatched. CDR3 protein: CASRGLAGVSGGELFF. Here the CDR3 DNA reads TGCGCCAGCCGGGGACTAGCGGGAGTTTCGGGCGGGGAGCTGTTTTTT. Full variable domain (missing parts from reference TRBV5-1 and TRBJ2-2): KAGVTQTPRYLIKTRGQQVTLSCSPISGHRSVSWYQQTPGQGLQFLFEYFSETQRNKGNFPGRFSGRQFSNSRSEMNVSTLELGDSALYLCASRGLAGVSGGELFFGEGSRLTVL.

This clonotype has a handful of counts. J is TRBJ1-2 and V is TRBV20-1, with D perhaps matching TRBD1 (6 bases). Trimming left V 0 bases short and J 0 bases short, with 8 bases between. CDR3 length: 14 amino acids. Germline V gene data show CDR1 as DFQATT and CDR2 as SNEGSKA (reference sequence). The CDR3 DNA follows: TGCAGTGCTAGAGATGGGGACACTAACTATGGCTACACCTTC. Protein: CSARDGDTNYGYTF.

There are a few counts of this clonotype. The chain carries TRBV28 and TRBJ2-5; 8 bases are a match to TRBD1. CDR1 MDHEN and CDR2 SYDVKM come from the germline V gene. V lost 3 bases to trimming and J lost 5 bases; unmatched junction nucleotides: 14. CDR3 length equals 17 residues. CDR3 residues: CASSFEQTGADDETQYF. The CDR3 DNA follows: TGTGCCAGCAGTTTCGAACAGACAGGGGCGGACGACGAGACCCAGTACTTC.

This clonotype was picked up many times. The chain is built from TRBV7-9 and TRBJ1-1; weak D call: TRBD1 (5 bases). The V gene lost 5 bases and the J gene lost 4 bases, with 11 bases spanning the gap. CDR1 and CDR2 (germline): SEHNR, FQNEAQ (reference sequence). The length of the CDR3 is 13 residues. The CDR3 sequence is CASSQQGGTEAFF. The CDR3 nucleotides read TGTGCCAGCAGCCAGCAGGGAGGCACTGAAGCTTTCTTT.

The chain combines TRBV7-9 with TRBJ2-7; TRBD1 matches 7 bases. Germline assignment: CDR1 SEHNR and CDR2 FQNEAQ (reference sequence). This CDR3 is built from 15 residues. Unmatched junction bases numbered 6, after V lost 1 base and J lost 3 bases. The chain's CDR3 is CASSLDDRVIYEQYF. CDR3 DNA: TGTGCCAGCAGCTTAGATGACAGGGTTATCTACGAGCAGTACTTC. Full variable domain (rest looked up from reference TRBV7-9 and TRBJ2-7): DTGVSQNPRHKITKRGQNVTFRCDPISEHNRLYWYRQTLGQGPEFLTYFQNEAQLEKSRLLSDRFSAERPKGSFSTLEIQRTEQGDSAMYLCASSLDDRVIYEQYFGPGTRLTVT.

The sample holds many counts of this clonotype. The chain carries TRBV28 and TRBJ2-2; possible D gene TRBD1, 5 bases. The V gene lost 6 bases and the J gene lost 6 bases, with 8 bases spanning the gap. There are 12 residues in the CDR3. Germline lookup yields CDR1 MDHEN and CDR2 SYDVKM. The CDR3 nucleotides read TGTGCCAGCAGGGAAGGGGCCGGGGAGCTGTTTTTT. Its protein is CASREGAGELFF.

V and J are TRBV20-1 and TRBJ2-1; 9 nucleotides match TRBD2. V lost 3 bases and J lost 15; bases outside the gene matches: 18. The germline CDR1 and CDR2 sequences are DFQATT and SNEGSKA (reference sequence). The CDR3 loop spans 15 amino acids. As DNA, the CDR3 is TGCAGTGCTAGCGCGGGACAGCGATATAGCGGGAGCCGGTTCTTC. As protein: CSASAGQRYSGSRFF.

In this sample, this clonotype turned up a few times. V gene TRBV5-1 combines with J gene TRBJ2-1; 10 nucleotides line up with TRBD2. The CDR3 runs 16 residues. The germline V gene encodes CDR1 SGHRS and CDR2 YFSETQ. The ends lost 4 bases at V and 5 bases at J; junction bases unmatched: 9. CDR3 region: CASSAPASGSNNEQFF. Here the CDR3 DNA reads TGCGCCAGCAGCGCCCCAGCTAGCGGGAGTAACAATGAGCAGTTCTTC. The complete variable domain, with remaining parts taken from reference TRBV5-1 and TRBJ2-1, reads KAGVTQTPRYLIKTRGQQVTLSCSPISGHRSVSWYQQTPGQGLQFLFEYFSETQRNKGNFPGRFSGRQFSNSRSEMNVSTLELGDSALYLCASSAPASGSNNEQFFGPGTRLTVL.

This clonotype appeared a few times. The V and J genes are TRBV6-1 and TRBJ2-5; 9 nucleotides match TRBD1. V shed 5 bases and J 4 bases; nucleotides not matched to a gene: 11. The CDR3 consists of 16 residues. Germline V gives CDR1 MNHNS, CDR2 SASEGT. CDR3 sequence: CASSPRQGVIVETQYF. DNA for the CDR3: TGTGCCAGCAGTCCCCGACAGGGGGTAATAGTAGAGACCCAGTACTTC.

This clonotype was counted a few times. The chain links TRBV19 to TRBJ1-1; 8 nucleotides align to TRBD1. CDR1 is LNHDA, CDR2 SQIVND, per germline (reference sequence). Germline trimming cut 5 bases from V and 7 bases from J; bases unmatched to any gene: 9. The CDR3 covers 14 residues. CDR3 bases: TGTGCCAGTAGTGCCACTGGGACAGGCTATGAAGCTTTCTTT. Amino acid sequence: CASSATGTGYEAFF. The variable domain in full, completed from reference TRBV19 and TRBJ1-1, reads DGGITQSPKYLFRKEGQNVTLSCEQNLNHDAMYWYRQDPGQGLRLIYYSQIVNDFQKGDIAEGYSVSREKKESFPLTVTSAQKNPTAFYLCASSATGTGYEAFFGQGTRLTVV.

The gene calls are TRBV3-1 and TRBJ1-5, with 10 nucleotides matching TRBD1. V gave up 5 bases and J gave up 6 bases; unmatched junction bases: 7. The V gene's germline CDR1 is LGHDT and CDR2 YNNKEL (reference sequence). The CDR3 consists of 15 residues. The CDR3 loop reads CASSIGQGGAQPQHF. CDR3 bases: TGTGCCAGCAGCATAGGACAGGGGGGGGCTCAGCCCCAGCATTTT.

The rearrangement uses TRBV9 and TRBJ2-7; possible D gene TRBD2, 6 bases. The CDR3 is made up of 14 amino acids. CDR1 is SGDLS, CDR2 YYNGEE, per germline. The germline V and J ends were trimmed by 3 bases and 0 bases, with 10 bases remaining between them. The chain's CDR3 is CASSEAGSSYEQYF. The CDR3 region has the DNA TGTGCCAGCAGCGAGGCGGGAAGCTCCTACGAGCAGTACTTC.